A selection of T cell receptor beta chains follows, all from one sample in a study of T cell changes during pregnancy in multiple sclerosis. Measured with immunoSEQ multiplex PCR; TCRdb has only the in-frame clones, and not every one. The table lists over 35,000 clones, approximately 92% of them singletons, with 1% to 1.5% in the top ten. Input material: peripheral blood. The receptors were gathered from a female donor with multiple sclerosis, enrolled in a pregnancy study. CDR3s leave out the opening cysteine and the closing phenylalanine or tryptophan. A D gene is named only where the DNA matches it firmly.

>.|TRBJ1-5|TRBV19
ASTHREVYQPQH
>.|TRBJ1-2|TRBV4-2
ASSPLQEPYGYT
>.|TRBJ1-1|TRBV19
ASSIIKGMWTEAF
>.|TRBJ2-1|TRBV18
ASSPPDGDEQF
>.|TRBJ2-2|TRBV5-1
ASSLAGERDTGELF
>.|TRBJ1-3|TRBV6-5
ASSPDFSGNTIY
>TRBD2|TRBJ2-1|TRBV7-2
ASSLSGRSYNEQF
>TRBD1|TRBJ1-5|TRBV2
ASRDTGTGNQPQH
>.|TRBJ1-3|TRBV6-4
ASSADSSGNTIY
>.|TRBJ2-3|TRBV5-4
ASSWDISTDTQY
>.|TRBJ2-7|TRBV5-4
ASSLGLGYEQY
>.|TRBJ2-1|TRBV7-9
ASSLGVDEQF
>.|TRBJ2-2|TRBV2
ASIRARVTGELF
>TRBD1|TRBJ1-1|TRBV27
ASSLYRGNTEAF
>.|TRBJ2-1|TRBV10-2
ASSDGWVAYNEQF
>.|TRBJ1-3|TRBV6-4
ASSDSAASGNTIY
>.|TRBJ2-6|TRBV7-9
ASSLGLHRDPGANVLT
>.|TRBJ2-3|TRBV5-1
ASSFGTGSDTQY
>TRBD1|TRBJ2-7|TRBV19
ASSPDRDEQY
>.|TRBJ2-6|TRBV27
ASSRKTGDYSGANVLT
>.|TRBJ2-1|TRBV5-4
ASSPQGGTLYNEQF
>.|TRBJ2-1|TRBV7-3
ASSLTPGGAPDEQF
>.|TRBJ2-2|TRBV6-5
ASLGSGVAGELF
>TRBD1|TRBJ1-1|TRBV16
ASTSGGREAF
>.|TRBJ1-2|TRBV5-1
ASPTGVYGYT
>TRBD1|TRBJ1-2|TRBV5-1
ASSSGTGWDYGYT
>TRBD2|TRBJ2-1|TRBV7-3
ASSRFLGGNNEQF
>.|TRBJ2-7|TRBV28
ASSFDGRLYEQY
>TRBD2|TRBJ2-7|TRBV28
ASSRGLAGGPSSYEQY
>.|TRBJ1-2|TRBV5-6
ASSYAPLGPTNYGYT
>.|TRBJ2-3|TRBV7-9
ASSLAPGADTQY
>.|TRBJ1-4|TRBV30
AWSAGTATNEKLF